The 17 T cell receptor beta chains below come from one sample, sequenced in a study of blood T cell repertoires in COVID-19. The assay was immunoSEQ multiplex PCR, and TCRdb's table has in-frame clones only and misses some. In the table there are under 200,000 clones, approximately 87% of which are singletons. Sequenced sample: peripheral blood. The receptors originated from a woman aged 70 to 79 with COVID-19, enrolled during active disease.

The genes are TRBV6-5 and TRBJ1-3, with D unresolved. The length of the CDR3 is 16 residues. From germline, CDR1 is MNHEY and CDR2 SVGAGI. V gave up 2 bases and J gave up 0 bases, with 11 bases separating them. CDR3 region: CASSYIPGYSGNTIYF. Written as DNA, the CDR3 is TGTGCCAGCAGTTACATCCCAGGTTACTCTGGAAACACCATATATTTT.

The chain couples TRBV15 to TRBJ2-1; TRBD1 might be the D (6 bases). Germline V gives CDR1 LNHNV, CDR2 YYDKDF (reference sequence). V was cut by 1 base and J by 9 bases, with 7 bases left in between. The CDR3 covers 12 residues. Here the CDR3 DNA reads TGTGCCACCAGCAGAGGGACAGCTGAGCAGTTCTTC. Protein product: CATSRGTAEQFF.

This chain uses TRBV24-1 with TRBJ1-2; D not certain. CDR3 length: 15 residues. The ends were cut back, 1 base at V and 4 bases at J, with 12 bases in the middle. CDR1 KGHDR and CDR2 SFDVKD come from the germline V gene. The CDR3 DNA reads TGTGCCACCAGTGATTTCGGGGAAGAGGGCTATGGCTACACCTTC. Protein product: CATSDFGEEGYGYTF.

V and J are TRBV7-8 and TRBJ2-1, with D hard to call. There are 14 residues in the CDR3. CDR1 is SGHVS, CDR2 FQNEAQ, per germline. The V and J ends lost 5 bases and 4 bases respectively, with 12 bases between them. The CDR3 nucleotides are TGTGCCAGCAGCCCTCCCCCCCTATACAATGAGCAGTTCTTC. It encodes CASSPPPLYNEQFF.

The chain carries TRBV7-2 and TRBJ2-3; 8 nucleotides match TRBD1. V lost 1 base and J lost 4; bases outside the gene matches: 7. The CDR3 totals 16 residues. Germline lookup yields CDR1 SGHTA and CDR2 FQGNSA. The CDR3: CASSLDGRGRADTQYF. The CDR3 DNA is TGTGCCAGCAGCTTAGATGGCAGGGGGCGCGCAGATACGCAGTATTTT.

V gene TRBV10-3 combines with J gene TRBJ1-2, with 7 bases that match TRBD1. The CDR3 is made up of 14 amino acids. Germline CDR1 and CDR2: ENHRY and SYGVKD. J lost 10 bases, V lost 6 bases, and 14 bases had no gene match. The CDR3 DNA reads TGTGCCATCAGGGAATCGGGACAGTCCTCAGTCTACACCTTC. It translates to CAIRESGQSSVYTF.

As DNA, the CDR3 is TGTGCCAGCAGCCCTCAGGGGTACGAGCAGTACTTC. Translation: CASSPQGYEQYF. V usage is TRBV11-2 and J usage is TRBJ2-7, with a weak D call TRBD1 (6 bases). Trimming cost V 5 bases and J 4 bases, with 9 bases left between them. The germline V gene encodes CDR1 SGHAT and CDR2 FQNNGV. CDR3 size: 12 residues.

Turning to this clone: In the same sample, other DNA sequences code for this CDR3. V is TRBV7-9 and J is TRBJ1-1; D remains unclear. Germline values: CDR1 SEHNR, CDR2 FQNEAQ (reference sequence). The CDR3 is 13 amino acids. Trimming pared 3 bases from V and 1 base from J, leaving 6 bases between. For the CDR3, the DNA is TGTGCCAGCAGCTTTCGAGAGAACACTGAAGCTTTCTTT. Its protein product is CASSFRENTEAFF.

This clone was picked up one time. The chain recombines TRBV5-1 with TRBJ2-3, with 12 bases identical to TRBD2. The CDR3 consists of 17 residues. Per germline, CDR1 SGHRS and CDR2 YFSETQ. The junction had 6 bases not matched to a gene; V was cut back by 4 bases and J by 0 bases. CDR3 nucleotides: TGCGCCAGCAGCCGGAAGACTAGCGGGAGTAGCACAGATACGCAGTATTTT. Residues: CASSRKTSGSSTDTQYF.

This clone was counted at least ten times. The gene calls are TRBV7-9 and TRBJ1-1; D gene unclear. Germline CDR1 SEHNR, CDR2 FQNEAQ (reference sequence). The CDR3 is 13 residues long. Trimming took off 1 base at V and 4 bases at J, with 7 bases between the two ends. The chain's CDR3 is CASSLGGPTEAFF. The CDR3 DNA reads TGTGCCAGCAGCTTAGGAGGGCCCACTGAAGCTTTCTTT.

V is TRBV15 and J is TRBJ2-5; D not resolved. Germline V lookup: CDR1 LNHNV, CDR2 YYDKDF (reference sequence). This CDR3 contains 14 residues. V lost 1 base and J lost 0, with 6 bases in between. The DNA of the CDR3 is TGTGCCACCAGCAGAGGGCAGGACCAAGAGACCCAGTACTTC. Protein: CATSRGQDQETQYF.

The chain uses TRBV7-3 and TRBJ2-7; D is undetermined. Germline CDR1 and CDR2: SGHTA and FQGTGA. The CDR3 has 14 amino acids. V was cut by 1 base and J by 7 bases, with 14 bases left in between. DNA of the CDR3: TGTGCCAGCAGCTTAAATAGCCGGTCTGGTGAGCAGTACTTC. It codes for CASSLNSRSGEQYF.

The chain is built from TRBV15 and TRBJ1-1; a possible D gene is TRBD1 (5 bases). V lost 0 bases and J 1 base, leaving 9 bases between the germline ends. The CDR3 has 15 amino acids. Germline CDR1 and CDR2: LNHNV and YYDKDF (reference sequence). The CDR3 coding sequence is TGTGCCACCAGCAGAGAGTTCGGGGGGAACACTGAAGCTTTCTTT. Its protein product is CATSREFGGNTEAFF.

The J gene is TRBJ2-2, the V gene TRBV3-1 (or the pseudogene TRBV3-2), with TRBD2 matching over 9 bases. Trimming took 4 bases from V and 4 from J; bases not matched to a gene: 4. CDR1 is LGHDT and CDR2 is YNNKEL in the germline V gene (reference sequence). This CDR3 contains 15 residues. This chain's CDR3 is CASSPGRGGTGELFF. CDR3 nucleotide sequence: TGTGCCAGCAGCCCGGGGCGGGGGGGCACCGGGGAGCTGTTTTTT.

The chain employs TRBV7-9 and TRBJ1-4; 8 positions match TRBD1. J gave up 6 bases and V 3 bases, and 6 bases lay outside the gene matches. Germline values: CDR1 SEHNR, CDR2 FQNEAQ (reference sequence). The CDR3 runs 15 residues. Written as DNA, the CDR3 is TGTGCCAGCAGCTTCTGGACAGGGAGCGATGAAAAACTGTTTTTT. It yields the protein CASSFWTGSDEKLFF.

The rearrangement joins TRBV5-4 to TRBJ1-2, with 9 positions matching TRBD1. Germline V lookup: CDR1 SGHNT, CDR2 YYREEE (reference sequence). This CDR3 comprises 15 residues. V lost 2 bases, J lost 7 bases, and 9 bases stayed unmatched. DNA of the CDR3: TGTGCCAGCAGCTTATCGACAGGGGGGGGTGGTGGCTACACCTTC. It codes for CASSLSTGGGGGYTF.

The CDR3 sequence: CASRTGQGNYEQYF. CDR3 DNA: TGCGCCAGCAGGACGGGACAGGGGAACTACGAGCAGTACTTC. This rearrangement joins TRBV5-1 to TRBJ2-7, with TRBD1 identical over 10 bases. The CDR3 consists of 14 residues. Germline CDR1 SGHRS, CDR2 YFSETQ. V lost 5 bases, J lost 3 bases, and 5 bases stayed unmatched.